A single T cell receptor (beta chain) is shown here with its context. Its antigen is still unknown. Base qualities are missing; no much larger clone stands one base away. These data originate in a study of cytomegalovirus exposure and HLA in healthy donors (dated by TCRdb to 2015 to 2018). At the level of the whole study: An earlier analysis of 587 of the donors reported approximately 280 Gb of sequence data and about 120 million unique TCR beta sequences obtained from around 190 million T cells. The T cell repertoires of around 730 subjects were profiled by immunosequencing and related to cytomegalovirus serostatus. A later genetic analysis used genome-wide SNP genotypes for about 65% of the 666 donors, treating that subset as a discovery cohort. The study aimed to test whether signatures of past pathogen exposure could be identified by cataloging public T cell receptors. Every repertoire in the discovery cohort had been generated on one and the same sequencing platform. Typing coverage varied by locus: about 620-640 donors for A, B, C, DRB1 and DQB1; approximately 560 for DQA1; 606 for DPA1; under 490 for DPB1. Among the roughly 410 genotyped donors, 81% belonged to the genetic ancestry cluster associated with self-reported Caucasian donors. The later analysis used no new phenotypic data to find candidate immune exposures, relying instead on TCR beta sequences and their occurrence across donors. Donor age, sex, ethnicity and CMV serostatus were collected together with the repertoire data. Class I and class II HLA loci were covered by the typing at four-digit resolution. Roughly 300 gigabases of sequencing data and tens of millions of unique TCR sequences were included in an early release covering around 650 HLA-typed donors. An earlier analysis of 587 of the donors used high-throughput TCR beta sequencing to judge whether each TCR beta V gene segment behaved as functional or pseudogenic. A few DR-DQ haplotypes were handled as single units for association and clustering because linkage in the cohort was strong. To predict cytomegalovirus infection status, the study brought together high-throughput TCR immunosequencing, statistical association of individual TCRs with disease status, and machine learning. A separate validation cohort of 90 to 150 different subjects was used in addition to the approximately 700-subject first cohort. To study patterns of TCR occurrence, a later analysis re-analyzed previously published TCR beta repertoires from more than 550 donors and added high-resolution HLA genotyping. On average, roughly 250,000 unique TCR beta nucleotide sequences were sequenced per donor among 398 genotyped donors of the cohort, with about 19% of those sequences being non-productive.

Library preparation used the immunoSEQ multiplex PCR assay. For the multiplex PCR, a mixture combining 60 forward primers for TCR Vbeta segments and 13 reverse primers for TCR Jbeta segments was used. Amplification of the CDR3 region of rearranged TCR beta genes was performed with a multiplex PCR assay on genomic DNA. Amplified TCR beta libraries were sequenced as 87-base-pair reads on the Illumina HiSeq System. The authors' pipeline ran thus. Across the 670 or so repertoires, a later analysis counted approximately 75 million unique TCR beta chains, roughly 11 million of which were shared by at least two donors. To remove PCR and sequencing errors, raw reads were error-corrected and collapsed into unique sequences using a nearest-neighbor algorithm that merged closely related sequences. To assign V, D and J gene segments, CDR3 sequences were aligned to IMGT reference sequences. For a sequence to be retained, a match of at least six nucleotides to both a V gene segment and a J gene segment was required. A rearrangement was called productive if the CDR3 had no stop codons and remained in frame with V and J, and every other rearrangement was called non-productive. CDR3 was defined according to IMGT convention as the region running from the second conserved V-encoded cysteine to the conserved J-encoded phenylalanine. In an earlier analysis of just under 600 of the donors, sequences lacking an unambiguous match to a single V gene segment were excluded. In an earlier analysis of around 590 of the donors, a V segment was called functional when productive rearrangements were above 56.7%, and segregating when the standard deviation between donors exceeded 5%. A statistical classification framework was developed to diagnose cytomegalovirus status using the catalog of TCR beta chain sequences. V and J gene assignment, in a later analysis, came from comparing TCR nucleotide sequences with IMGT/GENE-DB human TR gene sequences. The TCRdist pipeline was used in a later analysis to assign CDR3 sequences and most-parsimonious VDJ recombination scenarios. In a later analysis, each TCR beta chain was defined by its CDR3 amino acid sequence together with its V-gene family, and reads lacking a unique V-gene family were excluded. As a way to deal with suspected cross-contamination and a sequencing artifact, a later analysis dropped 450 to 600 nucleotide sequences that were highly shared and had low generation probability. In a later analysis, a clonal expansion index was calculated for each public chain from normalized within-repertoire ranks of inferred template counts. In a later analysis, generation probabilities were computed with a VDJ recombination model fitted to out-of-frame rearrangements, and the resulting probabilities were checked against IGoR. Hypergeometric tests were used in a later analysis to score TCR-TCR, TCR-HLA and TCR-CMV co-occurrence, with a repertoire-size bias correction applied to the TCR pairs. False discovery rates were estimated in a later analysis by permuting HLA or CMV assignments 20 times. In a later analysis, co-occurring TCRs were grouped using DBSCAN, and TCRdist sequence similarity was added for clustering within HLA-allele-positive subsets. Co-occurrence clustering excluded repertoires with fewer than 30,000 or more than 120,000 public chains, plus five with anomalous nucleotide sharing. This immuneACCESS table, as held by TCRdb, lists in-frame sequences with V and J called but not all clones. Of the missing ones, under half trace to an unresolved V gene in checked studies; the others have no known cause. Clonal size and the V and J genes are those of that table, whereas D and trimming came from the DNA. The sample table holds about 200,000 clones, of which approximately 85% were seen once. The top ten clones comprise approximately 2.2% of the sample.

General conclusions and limits of the study: Because some donors lacked HLA typing at each locus, the association tests relied only on the typed subset. It was suggested by the authors that the approach could potentially be generalized to other disease states and immunological phenotypes. In this cohort, only TCR beta chains were sequenced, and detectable features were limited by the absence of alpha or paired-chain data. According to a later analysis, parvovirus B19, influenza, CMV and Epstein-Barr virus appeared linked to several top co-occurrence clusters. Because counts were too low, around 18 rarely observed V segments, including chromosome 9 orphons, were left out of the earlier analysis of approximately 580 of the donors. A later analysis associated approximately 17,000 TCR beta sequences with specific HLA alleles at a false discovery rate of 0.05. In a later analysis, the rate of TCR association differed among HLA loci, with DRB1 alleles having the most associated TCRs and HLA-C alleles having the fewest. A total of fewer than 200 TCR beta chains were listed by the study as associated with cytomegalovirus. According to a later genetic analysis, donors in an Asian-associated ancestry cluster had fewer N-insertions in productive TCRs than the approximately 630-donor mean. When HLA alleles, especially DR and DQ, strongly co-occurred, TCR associations were difficult to assign to individual alleles. An earlier analysis of around 600 of the donors showed that most TCR beta V segments appeared in productive rearrangements either about 87% or about 30% of the time, which broadly matched IMGT annotations. An association between a missense DCLRE1C variant and V-gene and J-gene trimming of TCR beta chains was found in a later genetic analysis and replicated in an independent cohort. In a later analysis, most CMV-associated TCR beta chains were found to appear HLA-restricted, with HLA associations seemingly driven largely by CMV exposure. A further reported finding was that TCR beta sequences accurately predicted the HLA-A and HLA-B alleles for most subjects in the first cohort. Some IMGT-functional V segments, including TRBV6-2 and TRBV6-3, could not be told apart with the 87-base-pair reads, so those segments were excluded. In vitro tests confirmed that a few of the cytomegalovirus-associated TCR beta chains recognize cytomegalovirus antigens. Roughly uniform sequencing depth across donors was assumed in presence/absence analyses, although this assumption may not hold. In a later analysis, HLA-associated TCR beta chains showed more clonal expansion and lower generation probabilities than non-associated chains that were equally common. A cluster of highly shared sequence variants was judged likely to be a technical artifact of the sequencing pipeline. CMV serostatus was the only immune exposure information available for the cohort. Linkage disequilibrium might explain the correlated functional status among segregating V segments, but an unknown experimental factor could not be ruled out. While some public TCRs were present in many individuals, most TCR sequences turned up only very rarely across donors. Cytomegalovirus status was reported to be diagnosed by the classifier with high specificity and sensitivity in both the original and validation cohorts.

The cohort was made up of 500 to 850 healthy bone marrow donors. All cohort members were sampled while nominally healthy, although unrecorded immune exposures were likely present. The donor tested CMV seronegative, placing the donor among the 300 to 400 seronegative members of the cohort. A peripheral blood sample was provided by each donor, and peripheral blood mononuclear cells were used for TCR beta sequencing. Genomic DNA was extracted from the blood cell samples with the Qiagen DNeasy Blood Extraction Kit. CDR1 and CDR2 were assigned from the germline V gene as SGHRS and YFSETQ. V is pared back by 1 base and J by 0 bases, with 8 bases lying between the germline termini. Spanning cysteine to phenylalanine, the CDR3 consists of 15 amino acids. CDR3 DNA only is kept here, 45 bases in frame from base 1.

The V and J segments used are TRBV5-1 and TRBJ1-3; possibly the D gene is TRBD1, per 6 matching bases. The sample consisted of PBMCs. The TCR comes from a woman aged 45-65 years in good health and CMV-seronegative. The DNA is TGCGCCAGCAGCTTGTCGGACAGCTCTGGAAACACCATATATTTT. It specifies CASSLSDSSGNTIYF.